This T cell receptor (beta chain) is from a study of T cell repertoires in cytomegalovirus infection. Overall study results and limits: Summed frequency of public TCR beta families distinguished CMV carriers with the relevant HLA.

Germline CDR1 DFQATT, CDR2 SNEGSKA (reference sequence). CDR3 size: 12 residues. One entry per CDR3 protein results from TCRdb running MiXCR on the reads. In the table there are about 120,000 distinct CDR3 sequences, around 10% of which are singletons. Notes on this clonotype: Its antigen is currently unknown. An end of the junction does not agree with germline; a read error may underlie this.

The sample taken for sequencing was PBMCs, sequenced either directly or after in vitro stimulation (not recorded which). This sequence joins TRBV20-1 and TRBJ2-5, with D possibly matching TRBD1 (5 bases). This receptor was obtained from a human donor in good health (CMV status not recorded). Some clones in this sample may be carry-over from other donors' samples. As DNA, the CDR3 is TGCAGTGCTAGAGATTTGTTGGGGCTCGAGTTCTTC. Its translation: CSARDLLGLEFF.